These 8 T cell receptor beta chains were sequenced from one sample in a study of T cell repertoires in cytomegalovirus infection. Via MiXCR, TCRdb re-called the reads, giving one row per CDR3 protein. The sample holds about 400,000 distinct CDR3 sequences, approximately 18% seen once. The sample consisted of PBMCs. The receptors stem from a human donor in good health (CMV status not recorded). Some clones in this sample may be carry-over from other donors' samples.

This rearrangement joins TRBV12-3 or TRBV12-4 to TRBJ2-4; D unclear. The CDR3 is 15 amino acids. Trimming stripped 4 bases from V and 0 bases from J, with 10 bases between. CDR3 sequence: CASSSQILAKNIQYF. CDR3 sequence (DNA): TGTGCCAGCAGTTCACAAATACTAGCCAAAAACATTCAGTACTTC.

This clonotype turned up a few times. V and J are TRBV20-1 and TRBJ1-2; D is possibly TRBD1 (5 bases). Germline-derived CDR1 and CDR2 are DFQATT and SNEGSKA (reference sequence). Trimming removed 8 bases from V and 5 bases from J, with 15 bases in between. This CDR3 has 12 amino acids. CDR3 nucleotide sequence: TGCAGTACTCGGGGGAGGTGGTATGGCTACACCTTC. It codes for CSTRGRWYGYTF.

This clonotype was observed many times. The CDR3 bases are TGTGCCAGCAGCTTAGCGGAGCAGGTTATTCAGCCCCAGCATTTT. This sequence encodes CASSLAEQVIQPQHF. The chain links TRBV7-8 to TRBJ1-5, with D uncertain. CDR3 length: 15 amino acids. Per the germline V gene, CDR1 is SGHVS and CDR2 is FQNEAQ. V dropped 0 bases and J dropped 6 bases, with 12 bases sitting between them.

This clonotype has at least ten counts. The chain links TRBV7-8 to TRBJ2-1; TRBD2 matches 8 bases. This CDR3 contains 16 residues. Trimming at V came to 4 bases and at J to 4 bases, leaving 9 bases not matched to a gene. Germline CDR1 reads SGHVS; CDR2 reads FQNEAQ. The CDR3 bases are TGTGCCAGCAGCTACAAGCGGGAGTCCGGTTACAATGAGCAGTTCTTC. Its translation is CASSYKRESGYNEQFF.

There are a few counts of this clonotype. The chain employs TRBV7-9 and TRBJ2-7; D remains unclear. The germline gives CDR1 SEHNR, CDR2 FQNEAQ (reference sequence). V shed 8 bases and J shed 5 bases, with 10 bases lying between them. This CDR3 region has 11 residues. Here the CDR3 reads CASAAQNEQYF. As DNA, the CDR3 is TGTGCCAGCGCCGCGCAAAACGAGCAGTACTTC.

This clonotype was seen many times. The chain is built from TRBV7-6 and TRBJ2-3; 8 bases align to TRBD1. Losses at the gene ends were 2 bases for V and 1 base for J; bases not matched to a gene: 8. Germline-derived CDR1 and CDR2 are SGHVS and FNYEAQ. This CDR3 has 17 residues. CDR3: CASSLTAADRGTDTQYF. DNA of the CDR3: TGTGCCAGCAGCTTAACTGCCGCGGACAGGGGCACAGATACGCAGTATTTT.

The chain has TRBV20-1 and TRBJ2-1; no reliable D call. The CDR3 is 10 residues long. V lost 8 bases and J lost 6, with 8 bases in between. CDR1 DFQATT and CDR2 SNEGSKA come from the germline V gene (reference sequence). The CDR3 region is CSTRTNEQFF. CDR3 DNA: TGCAGTACCCGGACCAATGAGCAGTTCTTC.

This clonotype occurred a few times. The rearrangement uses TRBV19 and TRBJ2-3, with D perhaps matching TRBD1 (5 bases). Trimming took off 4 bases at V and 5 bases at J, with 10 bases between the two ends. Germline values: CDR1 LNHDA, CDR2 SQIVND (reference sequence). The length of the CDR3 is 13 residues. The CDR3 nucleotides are TGTGCCAGTAGTACCCAGGGCGGAGATACGCAGTATTTT. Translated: CASSTQGGDTQYF.